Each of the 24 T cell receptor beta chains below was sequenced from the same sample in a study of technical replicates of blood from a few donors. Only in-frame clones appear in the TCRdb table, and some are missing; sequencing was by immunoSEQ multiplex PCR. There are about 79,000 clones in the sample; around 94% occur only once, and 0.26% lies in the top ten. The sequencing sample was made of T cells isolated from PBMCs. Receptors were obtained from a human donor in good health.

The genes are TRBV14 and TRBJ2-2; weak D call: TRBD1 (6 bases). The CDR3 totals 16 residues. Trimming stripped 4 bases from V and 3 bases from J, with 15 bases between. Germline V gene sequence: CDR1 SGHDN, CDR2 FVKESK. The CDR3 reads CASSLPGQVDTGELFF. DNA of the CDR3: TGTGCCAGCAGCCTACCGGGACAAGTAGACACCGGGGAGCTGTTTTTT.

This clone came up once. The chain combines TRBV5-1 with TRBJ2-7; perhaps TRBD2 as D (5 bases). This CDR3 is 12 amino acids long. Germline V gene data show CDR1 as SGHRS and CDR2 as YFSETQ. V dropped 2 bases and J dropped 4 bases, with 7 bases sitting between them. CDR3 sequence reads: CASSFAGYEQYF. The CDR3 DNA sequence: TGCGCCAGCAGCTTTGCGGGTTACGAGCAGTACTTC.

CDR3 DNA: TGCAGCGTCGCCGGACGGGAAAGCTCCTACGAGCAGTACTTC. Protein: CSVAGRESSYEQYF. J is TRBJ2-7 and V is TRBV29-1, with D perhaps TRBD2 (5 bases). Germline assignment: CDR1 SQVTM and CDR2 ANQGSEA. The CDR3 has 14 residues. V gave up 6 bases and J gave up 0 bases, with 15 bases separating them.

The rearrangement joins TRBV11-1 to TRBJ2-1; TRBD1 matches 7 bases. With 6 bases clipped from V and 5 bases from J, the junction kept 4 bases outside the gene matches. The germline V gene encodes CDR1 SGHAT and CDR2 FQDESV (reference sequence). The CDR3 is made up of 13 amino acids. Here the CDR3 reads CASRAGTDNEQFF. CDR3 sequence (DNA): TGTGCCAGCAGGGCCGGGACAGACAATGAGCAGTTCTTC.

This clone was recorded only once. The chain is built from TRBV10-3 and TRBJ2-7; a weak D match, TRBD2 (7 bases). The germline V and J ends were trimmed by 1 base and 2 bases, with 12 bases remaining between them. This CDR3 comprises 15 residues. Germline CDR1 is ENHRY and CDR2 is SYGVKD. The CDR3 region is CAISELTGTTYEQYF. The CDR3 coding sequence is TGTGCCATCAGTGAGTTAACAGGGACTACCTACGAGCAGTACTTC.

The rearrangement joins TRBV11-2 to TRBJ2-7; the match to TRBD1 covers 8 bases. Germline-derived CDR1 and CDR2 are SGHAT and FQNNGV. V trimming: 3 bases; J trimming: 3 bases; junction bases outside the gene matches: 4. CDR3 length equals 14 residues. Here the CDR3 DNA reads TGTGCCAGCAGCTTGGGACAGGATGTCTACGAGCAGTACTTC. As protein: CASSLGQDVYEQYF.

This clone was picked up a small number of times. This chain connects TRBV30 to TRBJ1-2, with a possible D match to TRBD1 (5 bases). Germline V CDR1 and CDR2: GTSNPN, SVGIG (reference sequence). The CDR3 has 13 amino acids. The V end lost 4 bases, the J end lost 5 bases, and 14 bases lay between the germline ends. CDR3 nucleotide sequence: TGTGCCTGGATCGGAGGGGTTCGATATGGCTACACCTTC. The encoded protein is CAWIGGVRYGYTF.

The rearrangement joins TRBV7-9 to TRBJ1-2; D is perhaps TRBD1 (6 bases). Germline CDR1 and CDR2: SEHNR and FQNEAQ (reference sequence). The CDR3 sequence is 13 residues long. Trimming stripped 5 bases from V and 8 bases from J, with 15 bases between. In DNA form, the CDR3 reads TGTGCCAGCAGCCATGAGCAGGGGAACGGCTACACCTTC. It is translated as CASSHEQGNGYTF.

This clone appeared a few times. CDR3 DNA sequence: TGTGCCAGCAGTTACGGGACAGTTAGCTCCTACGAGCAGTACTTC. Encoded protein: CASSYGTVSSYEQYF. V usage is TRBV6-5 and J usage is TRBJ2-7; TRBD1 matches at 7 bases. With V trimmed by 2 bases and J by 0 bases, 4 bases remained unmatched. Per germline, CDR1 MNHEY and CDR2 SVGAGI. The CDR3 runs to 15 residues.

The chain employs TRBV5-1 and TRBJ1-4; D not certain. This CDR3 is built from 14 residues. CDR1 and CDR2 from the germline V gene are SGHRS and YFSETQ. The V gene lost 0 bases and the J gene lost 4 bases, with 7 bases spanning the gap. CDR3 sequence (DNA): TGCGCCAGCAGCTTGGCCTCAGATAATGAAAAACTGTTTTTT. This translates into CASSLASDNEKLFF.

The CDR3 DNA reads as TGTGCCAGCGAACAGCCAGCGGGAGGGGAGACCCAGTACTTC. Protein: CASEQPAGGETQYF. This chain connects TRBV21-1 to TRBJ2-5; the table's D call, TRBD2, was not checked against the DNA. TRBV21-1 has pseudogene status. This CDR3 is built from 14 residues.

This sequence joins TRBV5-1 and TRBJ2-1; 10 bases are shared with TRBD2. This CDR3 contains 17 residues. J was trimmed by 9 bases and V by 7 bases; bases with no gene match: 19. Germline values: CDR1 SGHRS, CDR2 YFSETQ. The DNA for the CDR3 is TGCGCCAGCGCCGTCCTAGCGGGAGCCCCCCATCAGATTGAGCAGTTCTTC. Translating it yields CASAVLAGAPHQIEQFF.

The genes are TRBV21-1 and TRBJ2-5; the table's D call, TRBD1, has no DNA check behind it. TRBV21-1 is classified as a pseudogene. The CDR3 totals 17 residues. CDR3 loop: CATHPRQDRVSQETQYF. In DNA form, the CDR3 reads TGTGCCACCCACCCTCGCCAGGACAGGGTTTCCCAAGAGACCCAGTACTTC.

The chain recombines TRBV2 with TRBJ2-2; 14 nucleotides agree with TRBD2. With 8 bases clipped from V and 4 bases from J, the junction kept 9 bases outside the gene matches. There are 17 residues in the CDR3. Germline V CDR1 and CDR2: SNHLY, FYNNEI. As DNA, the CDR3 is TGTGCCAGCGTCCGGACTAGCGGGAGGTATGGCACCGGGGAGCTGTTTTTT. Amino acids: CASVRTSGRYGTGELFF.

In nucleotides, the CDR3 is TGTGCCAGCATTACCAGGGCGGTGAACAATGAGCAGTTCTTC. It specifies CASITRAVNNEQFF. This chain joins TRBV7-2 and TRBJ2-1; D perhaps matches TRBD1 (5 bases). The V gene's germline CDR1 is SGHTA and CDR2 FQGNSA. The CDR3 runs 14 residues. V was shortened by 7 bases and J by 5 bases, with 15 bases between the two germline ends.

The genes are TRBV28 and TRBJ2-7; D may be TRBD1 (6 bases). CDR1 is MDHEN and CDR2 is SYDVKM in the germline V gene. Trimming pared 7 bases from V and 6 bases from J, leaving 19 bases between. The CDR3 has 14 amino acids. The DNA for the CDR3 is TGTGCCAGCAATACTCCAGACAGGTCGGGCGAGCAGTACTTC. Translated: CASNTPDRSGEQYF.

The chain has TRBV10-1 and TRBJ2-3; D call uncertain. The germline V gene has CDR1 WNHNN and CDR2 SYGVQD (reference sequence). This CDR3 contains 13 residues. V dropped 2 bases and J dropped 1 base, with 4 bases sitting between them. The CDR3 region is CASSERGTDTQYF. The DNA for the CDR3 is TGCGCCAGCAGTGAGCGGGGCACAGATACGCAGTATTTT.

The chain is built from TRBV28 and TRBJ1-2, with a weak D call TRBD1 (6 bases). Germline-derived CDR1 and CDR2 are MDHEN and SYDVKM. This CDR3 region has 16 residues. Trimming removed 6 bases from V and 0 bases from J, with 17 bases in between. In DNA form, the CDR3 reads TGTGCCAGCAGGAACACGAAACAGGGACCTAACTATGGCTACACCTTC. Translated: CASRNTKQGPNYGYTF.

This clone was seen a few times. CDR3 amino acids: CASSRTGGGYTF. The CDR3 nucleotides are TGTGCCAGCTCCCGGACAGGGGGCGGCTACACCTTC. The chain is built from TRBV6-5 and TRBJ1-2; TRBD1 matches 11 bases. The CDR3 sequence is 12 residues long. The V and J ends lost 8 bases and 8 bases, in that order; junction bases with no gene match: 4. The V gene's germline CDR1 is MNHEY and CDR2 SVGAGI.

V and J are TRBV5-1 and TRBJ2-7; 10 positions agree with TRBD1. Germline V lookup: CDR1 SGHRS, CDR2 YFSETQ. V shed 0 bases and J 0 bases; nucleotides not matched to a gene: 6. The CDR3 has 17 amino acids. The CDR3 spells CASSLGDRGPRSYEQYF. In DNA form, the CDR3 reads TGCGCCAGCAGCTTGGGGGACAGGGGACCCCGCTCCTACGAGCAGTACTTC.

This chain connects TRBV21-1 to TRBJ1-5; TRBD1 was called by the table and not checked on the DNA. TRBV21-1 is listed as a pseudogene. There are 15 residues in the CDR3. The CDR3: CASSLRDRVNQPQHF. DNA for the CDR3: TGTGCCAGCAGCCTGCGTGACAGGGTCAATCAGCCCCAGCATTTT.

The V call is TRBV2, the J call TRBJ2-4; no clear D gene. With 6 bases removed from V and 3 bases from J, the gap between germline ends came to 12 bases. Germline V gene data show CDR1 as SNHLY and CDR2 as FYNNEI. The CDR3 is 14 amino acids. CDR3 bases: TGTGCCAGCAGACCCGACACATTCAAAAACATTCAGTACTTC. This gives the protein CASRPDTFKNIQYF.

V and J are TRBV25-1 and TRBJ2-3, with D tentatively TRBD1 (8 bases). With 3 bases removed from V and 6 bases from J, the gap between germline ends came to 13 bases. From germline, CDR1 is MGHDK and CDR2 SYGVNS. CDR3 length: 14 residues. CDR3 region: CASSDLQGGDTQYF. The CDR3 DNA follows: TGTGCCAGCAGTGACCTACAGGGGGGGGATACGCAGTATTTT.

The CDR3 bases are TGTGCCAGCTCACCCCCGGGACTAGCGGGAGCCGGGGAGCTGTTTTTT. It translates to CASSPPGLAGAGELFF. The genes are TRBV18 and TRBJ2-2, with TRBD2 matching over 14 bases. Germline CDR1 KGHSH, CDR2 LQKENI. Trimming at V came to 3 bases and at J to 6 bases, leaving 3 bases not matched to a gene. The CDR3 is 16 residues long.